This T cell receptor (beta chain) was identified in a study of T cells expressing NK-cell markers. Study-wide results and limits: As a fraction of CD8+ T cells, dominant NKG2C+ clonotypes reached roughly 1.0-7.5% in a handful of donors.

With respect to this clonotype: The antigen remains unidentified.

TCRdb re-called the 5' RACE reads; one entry per CDR3 protein, DNA not given. The table lists 400,000 to 450,000 distinct CDR3 sequences. The source of this sequence is a woman between 18 and 75 years old in good health. Sequences were obtained from blood T cells: a sorted CD56 or NKG2C T cell subset, CD4+ or CD8+ T cells, or bulk PBMC T cells (not recorded which).

The CDR3 loop reads CASSLSAMTGDTQYF. The chain joins TRBV5-5 to TRBJ2-3. Germline loops: CDR1 SGHKS, CDR2 YYEKEE (reference sequence). The CDR3 length is 15 residues.